The present entry profiles one TCR beta chain with its context. Multiplex touch-down PCR with TRB-A/B primers amplified rearranged V-D-J TRB sequences. MiXCR, applied by TCRdb to the multiplex PCR reads, yields one record per CDR3 protein. The data contain 600 to 950 distinct CDR3 sequences, 55% to 75% of them seen just once; the ten biggest clones take up about half. The data were taken from a study of T cell repertoires in aging, cancer and after chemotherapy. CDR3 length: 15 amino acids. CDR1 and CDR2 from the germline V gene are MGHDK and SYGVNS. V lost 4 bases, J lost 1 base, and 13 bases lay in between. The template was genomic DNA from peripheral blood, not RNA.

The chain uses TRBV25-1 and TRBJ2-5; no reliable D call. The sample comprised blood. The TCR comes from a human donor with a blood cancer. The CDR3 loop reads CASSAYRASQETQYF. DNA for the CDR3: TGTGCCAGCAGTGCTTATCGGGCCAGCCAAGAGACCCAGTACTTC. Together with reference TRBV25-1 and TRBJ2-5, the CDR3 gives the full variable domain: EADIYQTPRYLVIGTGKKITLECSQTMGHDKMYWYQQDPGMELHLIHYSYGVNSTEKGDLSSESTVSRIRTEHFPLTLESARPSHTSQYLCASSAYRASQETQYFGPGTRLLVL.